Each of the 27 T cell receptor beta chains below was sequenced from the same sample in a study of cytomegalovirus exposure and HLA in healthy donors. PCR amplification relied on 60 Vbeta primers (plus 13 Jbeta primers). Sequenced by immunoSEQ multiplex PCR; TCRdb stores in-frame clones only, minus some. The profile shows roughly 100,000 clones, 78% of them singletons. The sample taken for sequencing was PBMCs. These receptors all stem from a woman aged 55-70 years in good health and CMV-seronegative.

This chain uses TRBV29-1 with TRBJ1-1; D perhaps matches TRBD1 (6 bases). Per the germline V gene, CDR1 is SQVTM and CDR2 is ANQGSEA. The CDR3 contains 14 residues. With 0 bases removed from V and 2 bases from J, the gap between germline ends came to 10 bases. The CDR3 bases are TGCAGCGTTGAAGACAGGGGACTAAACACTGAAGCTTTCTTT. Translation: CSVEDRGLNTEAFF.

The J gene is TRBJ1-1, the V gene TRBV14; TRBD1 agrees at 11 bases. The CDR3 is 18 amino acids. CDR1 and CDR2 from the germline V gene are SGHDN and FVKESK. Germline trimming cut 5 bases from V and 5 bases from J; bases unmatched to any gene: 16. The CDR3 DNA reads TGTGCCAGCAGCTCATCGGACAGGGGGCCCCTTCTTTGGACTGAAGCTTTCTTT. This encodes CASSSSDRGPLLWTEAFF.

The chain employs TRBV5-1 and TRBJ2-5, with TRBD2 identical over 12 bases. The V gene's germline CDR1 is SGHRS and CDR2 YFSETQ. Losses at the gene ends were 4 bases for V and 9 bases for J; bases not matched to a gene: 4. The CDR3 consists of 13 residues. CDR3 nucleotide sequence: TGCGCCAGCAGCCAACTAGCGGGGGGCCCCCAGTACTTC. Its translation: CASSQLAGGPQYF.

CDR3 nucleotides: TGTGCCAGCAGTCTCGTGGGTTCTAGTGGCTACACCTTC. Residues: CASSLVGSSGYTF. The chain employs TRBV5-6 and TRBJ1-2; no definite D call. This CDR3 is 13 amino acids long. CDR1 and CDR2 from the germline V gene are SGHDT and YYEEEE. Trimming pared 5 bases from V and 7 bases from J, leaving 15 bases between.

The chain is built from TRBV7-9 and TRBJ2-1; 12 bases fit TRBD2. Germline CDR1 reads SEHNR; CDR2 reads FQNEAQ (reference sequence). The length of the CDR3 is 17 residues. The V gene end was trimmed by 3 bases and the J gene end by 0 bases; junction bases not matched to a gene: 3. CDR3 bases: TGTGCCAGCAGCTTGACTAGCGGGAGCTCCTCCTACAATGAGCAGTTCTTC. It yields the protein CASSLTSGSSSYNEQFF.

This clone was seen a few times. The chain joins TRBV7-2 to TRBJ1-4; D is unclear. Per germline, CDR1 SGHTA and CDR2 FQGNSA. Trimming took 5 bases from V and 0 from J, leaving 16 bases between them. This CDR3 comprises 17 residues. The DNA for the CDR3 is TGTGCCAGCAGCCCGCGACTTGGCGGTACAACTAATGAAAAACTGTTTTTT. Amino acid sequence: CASSPRLGGTTNEKLFF.

The chain employs TRBV5-1 and TRBJ1-5; no definite D call. CDR3 size: 15 residues. Trimming took 0 bases from V and 1 from J, leaving 8 bases between them. Germline CDR1 is SGHRS and CDR2 is YFSETQ. CDR3 amino acids: CASSLAGQSNQPQHF. CDR3 in DNA: TGCGCCAGCAGCTTGGCTGGGCAAAGCAATCAGCCCCAGCATTTT.

J is TRBJ1-6 and V is TRBV14, with 9 bases matching TRBD1. The trim removed 0 bases at V and 6 bases at J, leaving 6 bases unmatched. CDR3 size: 17 residues. Germline CDR1 is SGHDN and CDR2 is FVKESK. The CDR3 here is CASSQDRGTGSNSPLHF. The CDR3 DNA sequence: TGTGCCAGCAGCCAAGATAGAGGGACAGGGAGTAATTCACCCCTCCACTTT.

This chain joins TRBV28 and TRBJ2-2; D might be TRBD1 (6 bases). The germline V and J ends were trimmed by 6 bases and 3 bases, with 11 bases remaining between them. Germline lookup yields CDR1 MDHEN and CDR2 SYDVKM. The CDR3 is 14 amino acids. For the CDR3, the DNA is TGTGCCAGCAGAGCAGGGGAGCACACCGGGGAGCTGTTTTTT. The encoded protein is CASRAGEHTGELFF.

The chain links TRBV4-3 to TRBJ2-5, with 8 bases that match TRBD2. CDR3 size: 16 residues. The V segment lost 2 bases and the J segment 1 base; nucleotides outside the gene matches: 6. Germline V CDR1 and CDR2: LGHNA, YSLEER. CDR3 nucleotide sequence: TGCGCCAGCAGCCAAACCGGGGGGGCAGCCCAAGAGACCCAGTACTTC. Protein product: CASSQTGGAAQETQYF.

This chain uses TRBV6-6 with TRBJ2-3; no clear D. The ends were cut back, 0 bases at V and 2 bases at J, with 9 bases in the middle. Looked up from germline, CDR1 is MNHNY and CDR2 is SVGAGI (reference sequence). The CDR3 loop spans 15 amino acids. The CDR3 region has the DNA TGTGCCAGCAGTTACTCGGGCAGCTACACAGATACGCAGTATTTT. This encodes CASSYSGSYTDTQYF.

V and J are TRBV10-1 and TRBJ2-2, with TRBD2 as a possible D gene (6 bases). CDR3 size: 14 residues. Germline loops: CDR1 WNHNN, CDR2 SYGVQD (reference sequence). Trimming took 4 bases from V and 1 from J, leaving 7 bases between them. CDR3: CASSVGGNTGELFF. CDR3 in DNA: TGCGCCAGCAGTGTGGGGGGGAACACCGGGGAGCTGTTTTTT.

Only one count was recorded for this clone. The rearrangement links TRBV28 to TRBJ1-5; D is possibly TRBD1 (5 bases). This CDR3 has 14 amino acids. Germline CDR1 MDHEN, CDR2 SYDVKM. V shed 4 bases and J shed 5 bases, with 12 bases lying between them. CDR3 residues: CASSSGQGDQPQHF. CDR3 nucleotide sequence: TGTGCCAGCAGTTCCGGACAAGGAGATCAGCCCCAGCATTTT.

The rearrangement links TRBV7-9 to TRBJ2-3; 10 bases are shared with TRBD2. In germline, CDR1 is SEHNR, CDR2 FQNEAQ (reference sequence). V shed 5 bases and J 7 bases; nucleotides not matched to a gene: 9. CDR3 length: 15 residues. The CDR3 reads CASSPRAGGYYTQYF. In DNA form, the CDR3 reads TGTGCCAGCAGCCCCCGAGCGGGAGGGTATTATACGCAGTATTTT.

The chain uses TRBV20-1 and TRBJ1-1; maybe TRBD1 (5 bases). The CDR3 is 11 residues long. Deletions cut 0 bases from V and 11 bases from J, with 10 bases between. CDR1 DFQATT and CDR2 SNEGSKA come from the germline V gene (reference sequence). The CDR3 spells CSAREAGWAFF. Written as DNA, the CDR3 is TGCAGTGCTAGAGAGGCAGGGTGGGCTTTCTTT.

Comment on this clone: It is unclear where the CDR3 begins or ends on the DNA, so no DNA is shown, and the CDR3 is as TCRdb lists it. This chain connects TRBV28 to TRBJ2-1; no DNA check was done on the table's D call, TRBD2. The germline V gene has CDR1 MDHEN and CDR2 SYDVKM. From its first to its last residue, the CDR3 has 13 amino acids. CDR3 in amino acids: CASSLVGSGIKFF.

The gene calls are TRBV5-4 and TRBJ2-5; 10 bases are shared with TRBD2. This CDR3 is 17 amino acids long. The germline gives CDR1 SGHNT, CDR2 YYREEE (reference sequence). The junction had 9 bases not matched to a gene; V was cut back by 1 base and J by 3 bases. The CDR3 nucleotides read TGTGCCAGCAGCTTGTTGATACTAGCGGGGACCGAAGAGACCCAGTACTTC. Its protein product is CASSLLILAGTEETQYF.

The chain has TRBV7-9 and TRBJ2-1, with TRBD2 identical over 8 bases. V lost 4 bases, J lost 4 bases, and 3 bases stayed unmatched. Germline CDR1 is SEHNR and CDR2 is FQNEAQ (reference sequence). The CDR3 runs to 14 residues. The chain's CDR3 is CASSSGGMYNEQFF. The CDR3 DNA follows: TGTGCCAGCAGCTCGGGAGGGATGTACAATGAGCAGTTCTTC. Supplemented by reference TRBV7-9 and TRBJ2-1, the full variable domain reads DTGVSQNPRHKITKRGQNVTFRCDPISEHNRLYWYRQTLGQGPEFLTYFQNEAQLEKSRLLSDRFSAERPKGSFSTLEIQRTEQGDSAMYLCASSSGGMYNEQFFGPGTRLTVL.

J is TRBJ2-3 and V is TRBV5-1; possible D gene TRBD1, 7 bases. Per the germline V gene, CDR1 is SGHRS and CDR2 is YFSETQ. The CDR3 is 13 residues long. Trimming took 2 bases from V and 7 from J, leaving 11 bases between them. This CDR3 reads CASSLGGGNTQYF. The CDR3, as DNA: TGCGCCAGCAGCTTAGGGGGCGGGAATACGCAGTATTTT.

The V and J genes are TRBV5-1 and TRBJ2-7; 8 bases line up with TRBD2. J was trimmed by 0 bases and V by 2 bases; bases with no gene match: 4. Germline V gene sequence: CDR1 SGHRS, CDR2 YFSETQ. CDR3 size: 15 residues. The CDR3 loop reads CASSFGGVDSYEQYF. The DNA of the CDR3 is TGCGCCAGCAGCTTCGGGGGGGTTGACTCCTACGAGCAGTACTTC.

This clone was detected only once. The chain couples TRBV5-5 to TRBJ1-2; D gene unclear. Trimming shortened V by 4 bases and J by 4 bases, and 11 bases separated the two germline ends. Germline V gives CDR1 SGHKS, CDR2 YYEKEE (reference sequence). The CDR3 covers 13 residues. The CDR3 spells CASSPEVSYGYTF. The CDR3 region has the DNA TGTGCCAGCAGCCCGGAGGTCAGCTATGGCTACACCTTC.

V is TRBV29-1 and J is TRBJ1-2; 8 bases are a match to TRBD1. Germline loops: CDR1 SQVTM, CDR2 ANQGSEA. This CDR3 comprises 16 residues. V was clipped by 7 bases and J by 5 bases; unmatched bases: 18. The CDR3 DNA reads as TGCAGCGCTATATACCTGGACAGGGAAAGACCTTATGGCTACACCTTC. Residues: CSAIYLDRERPYGYTF.

The rearrangement uses TRBV6-6 and TRBJ1-4, with D perhaps matching TRBD1 (5 bases). The CDR3 is made up of 12 amino acids. Trimming left V 5 bases short and J 8 bases short, with 9 bases between. Germline CDR1 is MNHNY and CDR2 is SVGAGI (reference sequence). The CDR3 DNA is TGTGCCAGCAGTCCGGGGGGGGAAAAACTGTTTTTT. It specifies CASSPGGEKLFF.

This clone was detected only a few times. This chain uses TRBV10-3 with TRBJ2-3; D is possibly TRBD2 (6 bases). V was trimmed by 6 bases and J by 6 bases, leaving 16 bases between them. The CDR3 runs 14 residues. The germline V gene has CDR1 ENHRY and CDR2 SYGVKD. The CDR3 coding sequence is TGTGCCATCAGCCACGGACTATCAGGGGATACGCAGTATTTT. It is translated as CAISHGLSGDTQYF.

The chain joins TRBV29-1 to TRBJ2-2; TRBD2 agrees at 8 bases. The length of the CDR3 is 15 residues. Losses at the gene ends were 6 bases for V and 2 bases for J; bases not matched to a gene: 8. The germline V gene has CDR1 SQVTM and CDR2 ANQGSEA. The CDR3 DNA follows: TGCAGCGTCCCCTCGGGAGGGGTTAACACCGGGGAGCTGTTTTTT. Encoded protein: CSVPSGGVNTGELFF.

The chain combines TRBV10-2 with TRBJ1-1; D ambiguous. Trimming took off 6 bases at V and 1 base at J, with 9 bases between the two ends. The CDR3 sequence is 13 residues long. Germline CDR1 and CDR2: WSHSY and SAAADI. The CDR3 DNA reads as TGCGCCAGCAGCCAACGGGAGAACACTGAAGCTTTCTTT. Amino acid sequence: CASSQRENTEAFF.

This chain connects TRBV5-4 to TRBJ2-3; D is unresolved. CDR3 length: 15 residues. V lost 2 bases to trimming and J lost 2 bases, with 12 bases between them. Germline V gene lookup returns CDR1 SGHNT and CDR2 YYREEE (reference sequence). The CDR3, as DNA: TGTGCCAGCAGCTTTTCATCGGTGTCCACAGATACGCAGTATTTT. The encoded protein is CASSFSSVSTDTQYF.